The rows below give T cell receptor beta chains drawn from one sample of a study of CD8 T cells in ankylosing spondylitis. MiXCR was run by TCRdb on the 5' RACE reads, yielding one entry per CDR3 protein. The table shows fewer than 750,000 distinct CDR3 sequences, with around a fifth occurring only once. Sequencing input: blood, either unsorted or a sorted T cell fraction (not recorded which). These receptors all stem from a male donor with ankylosing spondylitis. The CDR3 runs from the conserved cysteine through the conserved F or W. Fields, in order: J gene, clone size, V gene, D gene, CDR3 DNA, CDR3 protein. A D gene is named only where the DNA matches it firmly. Some rows have no size entry. The others give once, few or many, or a class for an expanded clone.

TRBJ2-7 | - | TRBV6-6 | - | TGTGCCAGCAGTTACTTTGCCGGGGGCTACGAGCAGTACTTC | CASSYFAGGYEQYF
TRBJ2-1 | - | TRBV4-1 | TRBD2 | TGCGCCAGCAGCCAACAGGGACTAGCGGGGCTGGATGAGCAGTTCTTC | CASSQQGLAGLDEQFF
TRBJ2-1 | few | TRBV4-2 | TRBD2 | TGTGCCAGCAGCCAAGATTTAGCGCGGGGGGGACTCCGGAATGAGCAGTTCTTC | CASSQDLARGGLRNEQFF
TRBJ2-7 | few | TRBV7-9 | - | TGTGCCAGCAGCTTGAGGACAGCCAGCAGCGAGCAGTACTTC | CASSLRTASSEQYF
TRBJ2-7 | - | TRBV28 | TRBD1 | TGTGCCGTCCGACAGGGATCCTACGAGCAGTACTTC | CAVRQGSYEQYF
TRBJ2-7 | few | TRBV6-2/TRBV6-3 | TRBD2 | TGTGCCAGCAGTTACACTGGACTAGCGGGAGCCCACGAGCAGTACTTC | CASSYTGLAGAHEQYF
TRBJ1-2 | - | TRBV4-1 | TRBD1 | TGCGCCAGCAGCCAAGATGGGGACAGGGTCTATGGCTACACCTTC | CASSQDGDRVYGYTF
TRBJ1-5 | few | TRBV27 | - | TGTGCCAGCAGTTTAGGTGGGTTTAGCAATCAGCCCCAGCATTTT | CASSLGGFSNQPQHF
TRBJ1-1 | few | TRBV4-1 | - | TGCGCCAGCAGCCAAGGTATTTTGTCTAGGACGTTAAACACTGAAGCTTTCTTT | CASSQGILSRTLNTEAFF
TRBJ2-3 | few | TRBV27 | TRBD2 | TGTGCCAGCAGATCCCAACTAGCGCCAAACACAGATACGCAGTATTTT | CASRSQLAPNTDTQYF
TRBJ2-1 | - | TRBV27 | - | TGTGCCAGCAGTTTATCTACCTTAGCCTCCTACAATGAGCAGTTCTTC | CASSLSTLASYNEQFF
TRBJ1-5 | - | TRBV20-1 | TRBD1 | TGCAGTGCTCTTGCCGGGACAGGGGGCGGTCAGCCCCAGCATTTT | CSALAGTGGGQPQHF
TRBJ2-4 | few | TRBV19 | TRBD2 | TGTGCCAGTAGTATGGCGGGAGTGGGCATTCAGTACTTC | CASSMAGVGIQYF